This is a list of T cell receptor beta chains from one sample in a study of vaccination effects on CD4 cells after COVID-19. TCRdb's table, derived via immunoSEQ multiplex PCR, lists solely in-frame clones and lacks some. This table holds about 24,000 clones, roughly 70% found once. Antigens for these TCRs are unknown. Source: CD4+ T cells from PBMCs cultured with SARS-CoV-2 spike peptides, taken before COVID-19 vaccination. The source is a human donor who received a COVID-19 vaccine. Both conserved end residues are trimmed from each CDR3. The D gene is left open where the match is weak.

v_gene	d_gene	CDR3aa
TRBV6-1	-	ASSELNIANYGYT
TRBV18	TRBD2	ASSPRLAGVSEQF
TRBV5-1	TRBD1	ASSPRTGGATDTQY
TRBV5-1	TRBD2	ASSLASGSGYNEQF
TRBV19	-	ASSPEGRGGYT
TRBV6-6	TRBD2	ASSYGTAGGNKQF
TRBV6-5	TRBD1	ASRTGQIYGYT
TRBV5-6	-	ASSGGLSVQPQH
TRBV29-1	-	SVFRTSSTEAF
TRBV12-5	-	ASGFGTGAGETQY
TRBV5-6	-	ASSYGQPSSYEQY
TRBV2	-	ASSEEVTGNQPQH
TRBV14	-	ASSLRTTLGGEQF
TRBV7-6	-	ASSLDSSLMRY
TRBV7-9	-	ASFPVISGNTIY
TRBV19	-	ASSMLLGRRDTGELF
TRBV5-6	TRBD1	ASSLDRVEETQY
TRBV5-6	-	ASSLLETQY
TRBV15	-	ATSWRDFTGELF
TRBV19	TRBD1	ASSIGNYQGQGLDQPQH
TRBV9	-	ASSVGTVNQPQH
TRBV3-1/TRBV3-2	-	ASSHSPTGNEKLF
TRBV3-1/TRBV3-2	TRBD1	ASSPRPGQGKEKLF